Listed here is a single TCR beta chain. Its antigen is unknown. This specimen comes from a study of CD8+ T cells in alopecia areata. Study-level information: It was oral tofacitinib, at 5 to 10 mg twice daily, that treated patients received. Treated patients' severity was scored by percentage of affected scalp area. Study outcomes and limitations: Greater clonality was observed in lesional scalp samples, especially alopecia totalis/universalis, versus normal scalp. In scalp and blood, many expanded lesional clones persisted during tofacitinib.

Treatment specified: oral pan-JAK inhibitor, 5-10 mg twice daily. The CDR3 is made up of 17 amino acids. Germline lookup yields CDR1 GTSNPN and CDR2 SVGIG (reference sequence). Trimming removed 0 bases from V and 0 bases from J, with 17 bases in between. The authors extracted RNA and reverse transcribed it into cDNA as the sequencing template. Assay: immunoSEQ multiplex PCR; the TCRdb copy retains only in-frame clones and omits some. This table holds approximately 100,000 clones, roughly three fifths found once. The TCR was taken from a human donor with alopecia areata. Sequencing was performed on CD8+ T cells sorted from blood, taken at approximately week 56, from a patient treated with tofacitinib. This sequence joins TRBV30 and TRBJ1-1; possibly TRBD1 for D (5 bases). This chain's CDR3 is CAWSVRVMKGMNTEAFF. The CDR3 region has the DNA TGTGCCTGGAGTGTACGAGTAATGAAGGGGATGAACACTGAAGCTTTCTTT. The full variable domain, in which reference TRBV30 and TRBJ1-1 provide the parts outside the CDR3, is SQTIHQWPATLVQPVGSPLSLECTVEGTSNPNLYWYRQAAGRGLQLLFYSVGIGQISSEVPQNLSASRPQDRQFILSSKKLLLSDSGFYLCAWSVRVMKGMNTEAFFGQGTRLTVV.